Each of the 30 T cell receptor beta chains below was sequenced from the same sample in a study of blood T cells in healthy people across ages. A second roughly 6 to 12 cycle PCR used barcoded and J-beta primers. TCRdb reanalysed the 5' RACE reads using MiXCR and keeps one entry per CDR3 protein. The sample carries around 2 million distinct CDR3 sequences, more than 35% recorded once. The sequenced sample consisted of blood. These receptors came from a human donor in good health.

This rearrangement joins TRBV20-1 to TRBJ2-7; weak D call: TRBD1 (5 bases). CDR1 is DFQATT, CDR2 SNEGSKA, per germline (reference sequence). This CDR3 is built from 14 residues. Deletions cut 3 bases from V and 6 bases from J, with 18 bases between. The chain's CDR3 is CSASSYTGGPEQYF. The DNA of the CDR3 is TGCAGTGCTAGCAGTTATACAGGTGGTCCCGAGCAGTACTTC.

The gene calls are TRBV5-1 and TRBJ1-4; D perhaps matches TRBD1 (6 bases). Trimming took 4 bases from V and 11 from J, leaving 18 bases between them. CDR1 is SGHRS, CDR2 YFSETQ, per germline. CDR3 length: 14 residues. CDR3 coding DNA: TGCGCCAGCAGCCTTGACAGGCCTGACCTGAAACTGTTTTTT. Its translation is CASSLDRPDLKLFF.

On this clonotype: One junction end disagrees with the germline gene, perhaps due to a read error. The chain links TRBV7-3 to TRBJ2-3, with TRBD2 identical over 8 bases. CDR1 SGHTA and CDR2 FQGTGA come from the germline V gene. The CDR3 runs to 15 residues. CDR3 in DNA: TGCGCCAGCAGCTCTACGGGGGGGCCTCCAGATACGCAGTATTTT. Its translation: CASSSTGGPPDTQYF. The full variable domain, its missing parts supplied by reference TRBV7-3 and TRBJ2-3, is GAGVSQTPSNKVTEKGKYVELRCDPISGHTALYWYRQSLGQGPEFLIYFQGTGAADDSGLPNDRFFAVRPEGSVSTLKIQRTERGDSAVYLCASSSTGGPPDTQYFGPGTRLTVL.

This chain connects TRBV5-1 to TRBJ2-1; 10 bases are a match to TRBD2. Trimming removed 4 bases from V and 10 bases from J; junction bases left unmatched: 14. Germline loops: CDR1 SGHRS, CDR2 YFSETQ. CDR3 length: 16 amino acids. CDR3 nucleotide sequence: TGCGCCAGCAGCCAAACTACCGGGACTAGCGCTGACGAGCAGTTCTTC. The encoded protein is CASSQTTGTSADEQFF.

This clonotype has a count of ten or more. This chain links TRBV5-1 with TRBJ1-6; D uncertain. The CDR3 totals 15 residues. The germline V gene encodes CDR1 SGHRS and CDR2 YFSETQ. Between the trimmed V and J ends, which lost 3 bases and 0 bases, there was a span of 7 bases. The CDR3: CASSWGSSYNSPLHF. In DNA, the CDR3 is TGCGCCAGCAGCTGGGGTAGCTCCTATAATTCACCCCTCCACTTT.

This clonotype was detected only a few times. V is TRBV6-2 or TRBV6-3 and J is TRBJ2-1; D may be TRBD1 or TRBD2 (5 bases each). This CDR3 is 15 amino acids long. CDR1 and CDR2 from the germline V gene are MNHEY and SVGEGT. Deletions cut 6 bases from V and 8 bases from J, with 20 bases between. The DNA of the CDR3 is TGTGCCAGCAGCCTACCGGGACGAACATTCGATGAGCAGTTCTTC. It is translated as CASSLPGRTFDEQFF.

The chain joins TRBV4-2 to TRBJ2-1, with 15 bases that match TRBD2. The CDR3 totals 17 residues. Trimming removed 3 bases from V and 5 bases from J; junction bases left unmatched: 5. Germline assignment: CDR1 LGHNA and CDR2 YNFKEQ. CDR3: CASSHEGLAGGHNEQFF. CDR3 sequence (DNA): TGTGCCAGCAGCCACGAGGGACTAGCGGGGGGTCACAATGAGCAGTTCTTC.

In regard to this clonotype: One junction end disagrees with the germline gene, perhaps due to a read error. The V gene is TRBV12-3 or TRBV12-4, the J gene TRBJ2-4, with 8 positions matching TRBD2. There are 14 residues in the CDR3. CDR3 bases: TGTGCCAGCAGTGACGGGGGGGTAAAAAACATGCAGTACTTC. The encoded protein is CASSDGGVKNMQYF.

The rearrangement joins TRBV24-1 to TRBJ2-2; D gene uncertain. The length of the CDR3 is 12 residues. V gave up 5 bases and J gave up 5 bases, with 5 bases separating them. Germline values: CDR1 KGHDR, CDR2 SFDVKD. The CDR3 is CATSGVTGELFF. As DNA, the CDR3 is TGTGCCACCAGTGGGGTTACCGGGGAGCTGTTTTTT.

Many counts were recorded for this clonotype. The chain joins TRBV7-3 to TRBJ2-2; 7 bases fit TRBD1. In germline, CDR1 is SGHTA, CDR2 FQGTGA. J gave up 2 bases and V 5 bases, and 8 bases lay outside the gene matches. The CDR3 runs 16 residues. CDR3 loop: CASSAYRGRNTGELFF. As DNA, the CDR3 is TGTGCCAGCAGCGCCTACAGGGGTCGTAACACCGGGGAGCTGTTTTTT. The full variable domain, completed using reference TRBV7-3 and TRBJ2-2, is GAGVSQTPSNKVTEKGKYVELRCDPISGHTALYWYRQSLGQGPEFLIYFQGTGAADDSGLPNDRFFAVRPEGSVSTLKIQRTERGDSAVYLCASSAYRGRNTGELFFGEGSRLTVL.

The chain links TRBV7-6 to TRBJ2-5; D is possibly TRBD1 or TRBD2 (6 bases each). CDR3 length equals 17 residues. Germline V lookup: CDR1 SGHVS, CDR2 FNYEAQ. V was clipped by 4 bases and J by 5 bases, with 23 bases between them. The CDR3 loop reads CASSSLGGGVQGETQYF. The CDR3 DNA reads TGTGCCAGCAGCTCCCTGGGCGGCGGGGTTCAGGGGGAGACCCAGTACTTC.

The chain is built from TRBV5-5 and TRBJ1-4; unclear D gene. From germline, CDR1 is SGHKS and CDR2 YYEKEE (reference sequence). The CDR3 spans 16 residues. V lost 4 bases and J lost 5, with 18 bases in between. CDR3 sequence: CASSQTEQALNEKLFF. The CDR3 nucleotides are TGTGCCAGCAGCCAGACGGAGCAGGCATTAAATGAAAAACTGTTTTTT.

This clonotype was counted only a few times. The chain links TRBV10-3 to TRBJ2-5; 8 nucleotides align to TRBD1. The CDR3 extends over 15 amino acids. Germline CDR1 and CDR2: ENHRY and SYGVKD. The V gene end was trimmed by 3 bases and the J gene end by 2 bases; junction bases not matched to a gene: 5. CDR3 sequence reads: CAISDLRQGQETQYF. CDR3 nucleotides: TGTGCCATCAGTGACCTGCGACAGGGGCAAGAGACCCAGTACTTC.

CDR3: CASRVGHHNSPLHF. For the CDR3, the DNA is TGTGCCAGCAGAGTAGGACATCATAATTCACCCCTCCACTTT. The rearrangement joins TRBV27 to TRBJ1-6, with D perhaps TRBD1 (5 bases). This CDR3 is 14 amino acids long. CDR1 MNHEY and CDR2 SMNVEV come from the germline V gene (reference sequence). Trimming took 6 bases from V and 5 from J, leaving 11 bases between them.

This CDR3 is CAISETGRRHEQYF. CDR3 coding DNA: TGTGCCATCAGTGAGACAGGGAGGCGACACGAGCAGTACTTC. The rearrangement uses TRBV10-3 and TRBJ2-5; D tentatively fits TRBD1 or TRBD2 (6 bases each). The J call could be wrong; TRBJ2-7 is a better fit for the DNA end. The germline V gene has CDR1 ENHRY and CDR2 SYGVKD. The CDR3 runs 14 residues.

This clonotype has only a few counts. V usage is TRBV4-2 and J usage is TRBJ1-2, with D unclear. This CDR3 spans 13 amino acids. In germline, CDR1 is LGHNA, CDR2 YNFKEQ. The V gene lost 2 bases and the J gene lost 3 bases, with 7 bases spanning the gap. For the CDR3, the DNA is TGTGCCAGCAGCCAACCCGGGGACTATGGCTACACCTTC. Residues: CASSQPGDYGYTF.

The chain is built from TRBV6-2 or TRBV6-3 and TRBJ1-2; D is perhaps TRBD1 (6 bases). The CDR3 loop spans 15 amino acids. Germline values: CDR1 MNHEY, CDR2 SVGEGT. Trimming removed 2 bases at V and 8 bases at J, with 18 bases between. The chain's CDR3 is CASSYGTGTQKGYTF. The CDR3 nucleotides are TGTGCCAGCAGTTACGGGACCGGGACACAAAAGGGCTACACCTTC.

Only a few counts were recorded for this clonotype. This sequence joins TRBV11-2 and TRBJ2-1, with TRBD1 as a possible D gene (6 bases). Germline CDR1 SGHAT, CDR2 FQNNGV. This CDR3 comprises 17 residues. V was clipped by 1 base and J by 0 bases, with 13 bases between them. The CDR3 sequence: CASSLAFQGLSYNEQFF. CDR3 coding DNA: TGTGCCAGCAGCTTAGCGTTTCAGGGGCTCTCCTACAATGAGCAGTTCTTC.

This clonotype showed up many times. The CDR3 reads CASSSNPTGQETQYF. CDR3 DNA sequence: TGTGCCAGCAGCTCGAACCCGACAGGACAAGAGACCCAGTACTTC. V is TRBV7-2 and J is TRBJ2-5, with D possibly being TRBD1 (6 bases). The CDR3 spans 15 residues. Germline V lookup: CDR1 SGHTA, CDR2 FQGNSA. Trimming cost V 4 bases and J 2 bases, with 14 bases left between them. Looking up the rest from reference TRBV7-2 and TRBJ2-5 gives the full variable domain: GAGVSQSPSNKVTEKGKDVELRCDPISGHTALYWYRQSLGQGLEFLIYFQGNSAPDKSGLPSDRFSAERTGGSVSTLTIQRTQQEDSAVYLCASSSNPTGQETQYFGPGTRLLVL.

This clonotype was counted only a few times. CDR3 bases: TGCGCCAGCAGCCAAGCAGTCCGATTACGGGGGACTAGCACAGATACGCAGTATTTT. The encoded protein is CASSQAVRLRGTSTDTQYF. The V and J genes are TRBV4-3 and TRBJ2-3; weak D call: TRBD2 (6 bases). Germline lookup yields CDR1 LGHNA and CDR2 YSLEER. The V gene lost 1 base and the J gene lost 0 bases, with 20 bases spanning the gap. This CDR3 has 19 residues.

CDR3 nucleotides: TGTGCCAGCAGTCCGGCTTCTTCTGGAAACACCATATATTTT. Translated, it gives CASSPASSGNTIYF. The chain carries TRBV3-1 and TRBJ1-3; no firm D call. V shed 6 bases and J shed 1 base, with 10 bases lying between them. This CDR3 region has 14 residues. Germline V CDR1 and CDR2: LGHDT, YNNKEL (reference sequence).

This clonotype has just a few counts. The chain employs TRBV20-1 and TRBJ1-2, with a tentative D call TRBD1 (5 bases). The CDR3 loop spans 17 amino acids. V was shortened by 0 bases and J by 8 bases, with 25 bases between the two germline ends. Germline CDR1 and CDR2: DFQATT and SNEGSKA (reference sequence). In nucleotides, the CDR3 is TGCAGTGCTAGAGACGTGGCTAAGGGACCCTCCGTAGAAGGCTACACCTTC. Protein sequence: CSARDVAKGPSVEGYTF.

CDR3 sequence: CASKQDRHTEAFF. CDR3 coding DNA: TGTGCCAGCAAACAGGACAGGCACACTGAAGCTTTCTTT. The chain recombines TRBV12-3 or TRBV12-4 with TRBJ1-1; 7 positions match TRBD1. There are 13 residues in the CDR3. The ends lost 7 bases at V and 3 bases at J; junction bases unmatched: 5.

The chain uses TRBV27 and TRBJ2-7; D is uncertain. The CDR3 runs to 13 residues. Trimming took off 3 bases at V and 5 bases at J, with 11 bases between the two ends. Germline assignment: CDR1 MNHEY and CDR2 SMNVEV (reference sequence). CDR3 amino acids: CASSFLRADEQYF. The CDR3 nucleotides are TGTGCCAGCAGTTTTCTTAGGGCGGACGAGCAGTACTTC.

This clonotype was counted between two and nine times. This chain links TRBV7-8 with TRBJ1-5; D call uncertain. CDR1 is SGHVS and CDR2 is FQNEAQ in the germline V gene. The CDR3 is made up of 18 amino acids. With 5 bases removed from V and 2 bases from J, the gap between germline ends came to 22 bases. CDR3 sequence (DNA): TGTGCCAGCAGCCCATCCCGGGAACCCGGCTCAGGCAATCAGCCCCAGCATTTT. Translated: CASSPSREPGSGNQPQHF.

This clonotype was found once. This chain joins TRBV27 and TRBJ1-4; a weak D match, TRBD1 (5 bases). The CDR3 contains 14 residues. The germline CDR1 and CDR2 sequences are MNHEY and SMNVEV (reference sequence). Deletions cut 3 bases from V and 3 bases from J, with 8 bases between. The CDR3 spells CASSLGVANEKLFF. CDR3 bases: TGTGCCAGCAGTTTGGGGGTTGCTAATGAAAAACTGTTTTTT.

V usage is TRBV6-5 and J usage is TRBJ2-1; a weak D match, TRBD1 (5 bases). V was clipped by 5 bases and J by 5 bases, with 13 bases between them. The CDR3 totals 14 residues. Germline CDR1 MNHEY, CDR2 SVGAGI. The CDR3: CASSATGHDNEQFF. The CDR3 DNA reads as TGTGCCAGCAGTGCCACTGGACACGACAATGAGCAGTTCTTC.

This CDR3 is CSVHSGDPYNEQFF. CDR3 in DNA: TGCAGCGTTCATAGCGGGGATCCCTACAATGAGCAGTTCTTC. This chain connects TRBV29-1 to TRBJ2-1, with 8 bases identical to TRBD2. Germline V gene lookup returns CDR1 SQVTM and CDR2 ANQGSEA. This CDR3 is 14 amino acids long. V trimming: 5 bases; J trimming: 2 bases; junction bases outside the gene matches: 5.

This clonotype has only a few counts. V is TRBV11-3 and J is TRBJ2-6; D gene uncertain. This CDR3 is 20 amino acids long. Trimming stripped 0 bases from V and 0 bases from J, with 18 bases between. Germline V gene sequence: CDR1 SGHNT, CDR2 YENEEA. The CDR3 nucleotides read TGTGCCAGCAGCTTAGATAGGTCCCACAGTCAGAACTCTGGGGCCAACGTCCTGACTTTC. Protein: CASSLDRSHSQNSGANVLTF.

The V call is TRBV2, the J call TRBJ2-7; D gene ambiguous. Deletions cut 3 bases from V and 2 bases from J, with 14 bases between. There are 15 residues in the CDR3. Germline values: CDR1 SNHLY, CDR2 FYNNEI. CDR3 protein: CASSDLRSRPYEQYF. Written as DNA, the CDR3 is TGTGCCAGCAGTGATCTTCGGTCTCGACCCTACGAGCAGTACTTC.